A selection of T cell receptor beta chains follows, all from one sample in a study of blood T cell repertoires in COVID-19. Here immunoSEQ multiplex PCR was the method, and the copy in TCRdb shows in-frame clones only, minus some. The profile shows fewer than 200,000 clones, roughly 79% of them singletons. The sequenced material came from peripheral blood. These receptors were collected from a woman in her thirties or forties with COVID-19, enrolled during active disease. The CDR3 runs from the conserved cysteine through the conserved F or W. Each record gives: V gene, D gene, clone size, J gene, CDR3 protein, CDR3 DNA. A D gene is named only where the DNA matches it firmly. Size values are once, few and many counts, or a class for expanded clones, and some rows have none.

V: TRBV6-5
D: -
size: -
J: TRBJ2-5
CDR3: CASCRRSGLEETQYF
DNA: TGTGCCAGCTGTCGCCGCTCGGGACTCGAGGAGACCCAGTACTTC

V: TRBV11-3
D: -
size: -
J: TRBJ2-7
CDR3: CASSLVSPKVLATYEQYF
DNA: TGTGCCAGCAGCTTAGTAAGTCCGAAAGTCCTTGCTACCTACGAGCAGTACTTC

V: TRBV5-8
D: TRBD1
size: -
J: TRBJ1-5
CDR3: CASSKLVQGAGQPQHF
DNA: TGTGCCAGCAGCAAACTTGTGCAGGGGGCCGGGCAGCCCCAGCATTTT

V: TRBV2
D: TRBD2
size: -
J: TRBJ2-1
CDR3: CASRLLAGAPLLNEQFF
DNA: TGTGCCAGCCGTTTACTAGCGGGGGCCCCACTACTCAATGAGCAGTTCTTC

V: TRBV5-1
D: TRBD1
size: -
J: TRBJ1-4
CDR3: CASSKTGNEKLFF
DNA: TGCGCCAGCAGCAAGACAGGGAATGAAAAACTGTTTTTT

V: TRBV9
D: TRBD1
size: -
J: TRBJ1-5
CDR3: CASSRDRESNQPQHF
DNA: TGTGCCAGCAGTAGGGACAGGGAGAGCAATCAGCCCCAGCATTTT

V: TRBV2
D: -
size: -
J: TRBJ2-7
CDR3: CASILGGYSYEQYF
DNA: TGTGCCAGCATACTGGGGGGTTACTCCTACGAGCAGTACTTC

V: TRBV29-1
D: TRBD2
size: -
J: TRBJ2-3
CDR3: CSVEGTSGVGDTQYF
DNA: TGCAGCGTTGAAGGGACTAGCGGGGTTGGAGATACGCAGTATTTT

V: TRBV30
D: TRBD2
size: -
J: TRBJ2-2
CDR3: CASSGGIGELFF
DNA: TGTGCCTCCTCGGGGGGGATCGGGGAGCTGTTTTTT

V: TRBV3-1/TRBV3-2
D: TRBD1
size: -
J: TRBJ1-6
CDR3: CASSQGQGDSPLHF
DNA: TGTGCCAGCAGCCAAGGCCAGGGGGATTCACCCCTCCACTTT

V: TRBV4-1
D: -
size: -
J: TRBJ2-5
CDR3: CASSQDELQETQYF
DNA: TGCGCCAGCAGCCAAGATGAACTGCAAGAGACCCAGTACTTC

V: TRBV9
D: -
size: once
J: TRBJ1-1
CDR3: CASSVSGNTEAFF
DNA: TGTGCCAGCAGCGTCTCAGGGAACACTGAAGCTTTCTTT

V: TRBV20-1
D: -
size: -
J: TRBJ2-5
CDR3: CSARKETQYF
DNA: TGCAGTGCTCGTAAAGAGACCCAGTACTTC

V: TRBV11-2
D: TRBD1
size: -
J: TRBJ1-2
CDR3: CASSLAGQPSSYGYTF
DNA: TGTGCCAGCAGCTTAGCGGGACAGCCGAGCTCCTATGGCTACACCTTC

V: TRBV7-3
D: TRBD1
size: -
J: TRBJ2-1
CDR3: CASSSRGSNEQFF
DNA: TGTGCCAGCAGCTCCAGGGGGAGCAATGAGCAGTTCTTC

V: TRBV5-1
D: -
size: -
J: TRBJ1-2
CDR3: CASSPGDSTYGYTF
DNA: TGCGCCAGCAGCCCGGGGGATTCGACTTATGGCTACACCTTC

V: TRBV13
D: -
size: -
J: TRBJ2-7
CDR3: CASSFVHEQYF
DNA: TGTGCCAGCAGCTTCGTCCACGAGCAGTACTTC

V: TRBV28
D: -
size: -
J: TRBJ2-3
CDR3: CASSPVSTDTQYF
DNA: TGTGCCAGCAGTCCCGTTAGCACAGATACGCAGTATTTT

V: TRBV19
D: -
size: -
J: TRBJ2-3
CDR3: CASSGGTTASDTQYF
DNA: TGTGCCAGTAGTGGCGGGACGACTGCATCAGATACGCAGTATTTT

V: TRBV20-1
D: -
size: -
J: TRBJ2-3
CDR3: CSALTDTQYF
DNA: TGCAGTGCTCTTACAGATACGCAGTATTTT

V: TRBV5-8
D: -
size: -
J: TRBJ2-1
CDR3: CASSFSLSGQFF
DNA: TGTGCCAGCAGCTTCAGTTTGTCAGGGCAGTTCTTC

V: TRBV3-1/TRBV3-2
D: -
size: -
J: TRBJ1-4
CDR3: CASSRSGGRDEKLFF
DNA: TGTGCCAGCAGCCGGAGCGGCGGTCGGGATGAAAAACTGTTTTTT

V: TRBV19
D: -
size: -
J: TRBJ1-2
CDR3: CARSSRVAVDGYTF
DNA: TGTGCCAGAAGCTCCAGGGTGGCAGTAGATGGCTACACCTTC

V: TRBV6-5
D: -
size: once
J: TRBJ1-2
CDR3: CASSYSGTRNLYGYTF
DNA: TGTGCCAGCAGTTACTCCGGGACAAGGAACCTCTATGGCTACACCTTC